This entry describes one TCR beta chain. Its target is not known. Looked up from germline, CDR1 is SGHRS and CDR2 is YFSETQ. The CDR3 is made up of 15 amino acids. The trim removed 5 bases at V and 4 bases at J, leaving 10 bases unmatched. This sample is part of a study of shared clonotypes between healthy human individuals. In the original processing: ImmunoSEQ output held junction-only sequences without quality scores, so filtering differed. Some clones are missing from TCRdb's copy, which holds only in-frame ones; the method was immunoSEQ multiplex PCR. Clonal size and the V and J genes are those of that table, whereas D and trimming came from the DNA. The profile shows over a million clones, around 95% of them singletons. Study-level points and caveats: Lower generation probabilities were found for non-shared clonotypes than for those shared by all four donors. Clonotype sharing levels among donors were expected to vary with sequencing depth.

Sequenced material: naive CD4+ T cells sorted from blood. This sample's subset: CD45RA+ positively selected. The V gene is TRBV5-1, the J gene TRBJ2-5, with 8 bases fitting TRBD2. The clonotype originates from a man in his thirties or forties in good health. Written as DNA, the CDR3 is TGCGCCAGCAGTCCTTCGGCGGGAGGATCAGAGACCCAGTACTTC. This sequence encodes CASSPSAGGSETQYF.